These 2 T cell receptor beta chains originate from one sample sequenced in a study of T cells in tumors after PD-1 blockade. Profiling relied on immunoSEQ multiplex PCR, and the TCRdb table lists in-frame clones only, not all of them. The data contain 60,000 or so clones, roughly 78% of them singletons. The material sequenced was PBMCs, taken before anti-PD-1 treatment. These receptor sequences come from a human donor with basal cell carcinoma.

V gene TRBV2 combines with J gene TRBJ1-1, with D uncertain. Germline CDR1 SNHLY, CDR2 FYNNEI. V gave up 7 bases and J gave up 6 bases, with 18 bases separating them. The CDR3 is 14 residues long. The CDR3 bases are TGTGCCAGCACCATAAAGTACGGGAGGGCTGAAGCTTTCTTT. Protein sequence: CASTIKYGRAEAFF. Variable domain in full (rest from reference TRBV2 and TRBJ1-1): EPEVTQTPSHQVTQMGQEVILRCVPISNHLYFYWYRQILGQKVEFLVSFYNNEISEKSEIFDDQFSVERPDGSNFTLKIRSTKLEDSAMYFCASTIKYGRAEAFFGQGTRLTVV.

The chain employs TRBV7-6 and TRBJ1-1; no firm D call. V lost 1 base and J 1 base, leaving 13 bases between the germline ends. CDR1 SGHVS and CDR2 FNYEAQ come from the germline V gene. The CDR3 totals 16 residues. The CDR3 coding sequence is TGTGCCAGCAGCTTAGTGGGCACCGGGCCGAACACTGAAGCTTTCTTT. Translation: CASSLVGTGPNTEAFF.